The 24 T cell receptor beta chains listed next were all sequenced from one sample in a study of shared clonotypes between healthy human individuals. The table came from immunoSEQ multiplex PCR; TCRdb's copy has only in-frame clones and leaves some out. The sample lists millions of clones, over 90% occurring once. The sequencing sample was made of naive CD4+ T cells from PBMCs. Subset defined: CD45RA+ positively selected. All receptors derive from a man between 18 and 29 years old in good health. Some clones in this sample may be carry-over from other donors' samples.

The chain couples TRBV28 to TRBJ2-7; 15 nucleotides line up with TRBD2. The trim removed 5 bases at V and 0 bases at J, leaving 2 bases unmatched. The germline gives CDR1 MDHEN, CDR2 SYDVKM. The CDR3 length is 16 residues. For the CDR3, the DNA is TGTGCCAGCAGTGGGACTAGCGGGAGGATCTCCTACGAGCAGTACTTC. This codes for CASSGTSGRISYEQYF.

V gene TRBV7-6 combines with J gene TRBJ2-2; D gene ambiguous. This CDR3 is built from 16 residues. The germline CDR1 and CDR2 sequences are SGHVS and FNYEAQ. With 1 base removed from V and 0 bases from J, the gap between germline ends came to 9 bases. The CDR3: CASSLDSLANTGELFF. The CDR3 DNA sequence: TGTGCCAGCAGCTTAGATAGCCTCGCGAACACCGGGGAGCTGTTTTTT.

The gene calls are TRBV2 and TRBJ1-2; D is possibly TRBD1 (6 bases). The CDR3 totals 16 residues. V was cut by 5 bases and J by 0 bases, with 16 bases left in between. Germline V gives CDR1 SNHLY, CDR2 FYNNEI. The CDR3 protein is CASSSRTVTSNYGYTF. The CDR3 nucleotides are TGTGCCAGCAGTAGCCGGACAGTGACTTCTAACTATGGCTACACCTTC.

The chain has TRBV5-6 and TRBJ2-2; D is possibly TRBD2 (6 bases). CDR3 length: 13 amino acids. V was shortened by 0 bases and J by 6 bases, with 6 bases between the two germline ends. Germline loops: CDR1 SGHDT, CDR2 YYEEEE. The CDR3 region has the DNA TGTGCCAGCAGCTTGGGACTAGCCGGGGAGCTGTTTTTT. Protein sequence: CASSLGLAGELFF. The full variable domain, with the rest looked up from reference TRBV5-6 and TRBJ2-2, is DAGVTQSPTHLIKTRGQQVTLRCSPKSGHDTVSWYQQALGQGPQFIFQYYEEEERQRGNFPDRFSGHQFPNYSSELNVNALLLGDSALYLCASSLGLAGELFFGEGSRLTVL.

Written as DNA, the CDR3 is TGCAGCGTTGGGGGGTCGGGAGAGACCCAGTACTTC. It specifies CSVGGSGETQYF. This chain connects TRBV29-1 to TRBJ2-5; D may match TRBD1 or TRBD2 (5 bases each). The CDR3 runs 12 residues. Between the trimmed V and J ends, which lost 4 bases and 4 bases, there was a span of 10 bases. Germline-derived CDR1 and CDR2 are SQVTM and ANQGSEA.

The CDR3 spells CASSFRVTGELFF. The CDR3 coding sequence is TGCGCCAGCAGCTTTCGGGTCACCGGGGAGCTGTTTTTT. The chain employs TRBV5-1 and TRBJ2-2; D gene uncertain. V lost 2 bases, J lost 4 bases, and 6 bases lay in between. Germline V gene lookup returns CDR1 SGHRS and CDR2 YFSETQ. This CDR3 is built from 13 residues.

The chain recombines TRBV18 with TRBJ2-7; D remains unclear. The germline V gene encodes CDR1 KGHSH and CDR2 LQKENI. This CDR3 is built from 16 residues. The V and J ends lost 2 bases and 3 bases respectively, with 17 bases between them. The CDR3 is CASSPGLSRNVYEQYF. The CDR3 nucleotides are TGTGCCAGCTCACCAGGGTTGTCTAGAAATGTCTACGAGCAGTACTTC.

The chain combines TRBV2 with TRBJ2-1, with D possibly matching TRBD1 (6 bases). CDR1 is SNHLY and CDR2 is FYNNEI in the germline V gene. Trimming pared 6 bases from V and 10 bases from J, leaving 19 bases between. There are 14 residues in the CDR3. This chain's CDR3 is CASRDSGEWGEQFF. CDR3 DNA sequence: TGTGCCAGCAGGGACAGTGGGGAATGGGGAGAGCAGTTCTTC.

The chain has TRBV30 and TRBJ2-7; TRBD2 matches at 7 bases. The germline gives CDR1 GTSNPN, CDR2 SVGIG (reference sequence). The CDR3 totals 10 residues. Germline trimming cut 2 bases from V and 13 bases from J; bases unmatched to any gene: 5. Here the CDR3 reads CAWSKREIYF. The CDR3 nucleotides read TGTGCCTGGAGTAAGCGGGAAATCTACTTC.

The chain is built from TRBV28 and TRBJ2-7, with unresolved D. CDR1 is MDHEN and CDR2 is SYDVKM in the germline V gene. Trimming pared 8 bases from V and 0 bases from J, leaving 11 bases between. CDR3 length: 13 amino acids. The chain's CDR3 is CASGSVTSYEQYF. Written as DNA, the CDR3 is TGTGCCAGCGGGTCAGTAACCTCCTACGAGCAGTACTTC.

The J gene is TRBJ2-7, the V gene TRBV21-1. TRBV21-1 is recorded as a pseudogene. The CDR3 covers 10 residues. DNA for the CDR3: TGTGCCAGCAGCAATAGGGAACTGTACTTC. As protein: CASSNRELYF.

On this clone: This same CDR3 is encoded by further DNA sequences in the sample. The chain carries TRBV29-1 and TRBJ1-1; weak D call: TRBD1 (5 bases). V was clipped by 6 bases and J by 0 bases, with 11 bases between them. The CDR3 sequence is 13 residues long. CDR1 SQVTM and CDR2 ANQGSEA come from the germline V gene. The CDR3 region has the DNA TGCAGCGTGCAGGGACGGATGAACACTGAAGCTTTCTTT. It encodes CSVQGRMNTEAFF.

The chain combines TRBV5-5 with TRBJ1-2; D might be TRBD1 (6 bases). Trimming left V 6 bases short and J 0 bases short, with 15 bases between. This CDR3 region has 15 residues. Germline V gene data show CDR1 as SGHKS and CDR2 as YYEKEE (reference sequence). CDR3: CASTNTRGANYGYTF. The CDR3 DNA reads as TGTGCCAGCACCAATACCAGGGGAGCTAACTATGGCTACACCTTC. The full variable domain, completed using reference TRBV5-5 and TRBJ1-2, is DAGVTQSPTHLIKTRGQQVTLRCSPISGHKSVSWYQQVLGQGPQFIFQYYEKEERGRGNFPDRFSARQFPNYSSELNVNALLLGDSALYLCASTNTRGANYGYTFGSGTRLTVV.

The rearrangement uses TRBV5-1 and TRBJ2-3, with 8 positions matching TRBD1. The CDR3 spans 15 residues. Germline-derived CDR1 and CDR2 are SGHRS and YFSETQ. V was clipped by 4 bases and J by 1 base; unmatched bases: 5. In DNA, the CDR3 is TGCGCCAGCAGCCCGGGACAGGCGGGCACAGATACGCAGTATTTT. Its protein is CASSPGQAGTDTQYF. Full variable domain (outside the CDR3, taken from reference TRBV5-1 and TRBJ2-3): KAGVTQTPRYLIKTRGQQVTLSCSPISGHRSVSWYQQTPGQGLQFLFEYFSETQRNKGNFPGRFSGRQFSNSRSEMNVSTLELGDSALYLCASSPGQAGTDTQYFGPGTRLTVL.

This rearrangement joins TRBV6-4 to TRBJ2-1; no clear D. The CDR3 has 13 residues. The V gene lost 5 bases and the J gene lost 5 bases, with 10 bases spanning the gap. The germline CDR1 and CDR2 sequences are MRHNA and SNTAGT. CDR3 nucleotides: TGTGCCAGCAGTATAGGGCCACACAATGAGCAGTTCTTC. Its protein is CASSIGPHNEQFF.

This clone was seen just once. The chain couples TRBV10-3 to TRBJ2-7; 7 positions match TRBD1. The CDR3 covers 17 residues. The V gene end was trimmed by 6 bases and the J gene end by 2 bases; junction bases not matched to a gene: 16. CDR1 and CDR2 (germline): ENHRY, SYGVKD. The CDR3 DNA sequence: TGTGCCATCAGCCCGCGCCCGGGACAGCGCCCGACCTACGAGCAGTACTTC. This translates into CAISPRPGQRPTYEQYF.

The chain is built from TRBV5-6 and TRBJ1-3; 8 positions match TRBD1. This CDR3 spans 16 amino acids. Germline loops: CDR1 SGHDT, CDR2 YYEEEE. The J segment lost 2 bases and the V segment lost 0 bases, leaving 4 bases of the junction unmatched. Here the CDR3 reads CASSLGTGIAGNTIYF. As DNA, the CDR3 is TGTGCCAGCAGCTTGGGGACAGGGATCGCTGGAAACACCATATATTTT.

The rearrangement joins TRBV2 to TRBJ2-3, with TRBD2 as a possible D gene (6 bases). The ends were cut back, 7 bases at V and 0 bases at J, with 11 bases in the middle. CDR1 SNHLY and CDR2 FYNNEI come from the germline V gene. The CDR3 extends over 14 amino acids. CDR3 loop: CASKGGASTDTQYF. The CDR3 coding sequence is TGTGCCAGCAAGGGCGGGGCCAGCACAGATACGCAGTATTTT.

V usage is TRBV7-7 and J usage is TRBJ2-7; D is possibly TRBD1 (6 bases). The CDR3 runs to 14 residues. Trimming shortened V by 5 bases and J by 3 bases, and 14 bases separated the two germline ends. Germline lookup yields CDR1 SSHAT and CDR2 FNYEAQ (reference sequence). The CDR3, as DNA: TGTGCCAGCAGCCTCCGCTCAGGGGACTACGAGCAGTACTTC. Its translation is CASSLRSGDYEQYF.

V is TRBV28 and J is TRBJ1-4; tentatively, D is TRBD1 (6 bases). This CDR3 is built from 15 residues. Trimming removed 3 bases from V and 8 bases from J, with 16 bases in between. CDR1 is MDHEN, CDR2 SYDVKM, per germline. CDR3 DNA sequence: TGTGCCAGCAGTTTCGGTCGGGGGGCGCGCGAAAAACTGTTTTTT. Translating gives CASSFGRGAREKLFF.

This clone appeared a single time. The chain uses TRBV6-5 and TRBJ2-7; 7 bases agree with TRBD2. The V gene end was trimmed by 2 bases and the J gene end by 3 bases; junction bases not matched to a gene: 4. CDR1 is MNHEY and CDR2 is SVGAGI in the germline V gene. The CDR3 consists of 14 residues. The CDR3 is CASSYERGGYEQYF. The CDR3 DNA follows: TGTGCCAGCAGTTACGAGCGGGGAGGCTACGAGCAGTACTTC.

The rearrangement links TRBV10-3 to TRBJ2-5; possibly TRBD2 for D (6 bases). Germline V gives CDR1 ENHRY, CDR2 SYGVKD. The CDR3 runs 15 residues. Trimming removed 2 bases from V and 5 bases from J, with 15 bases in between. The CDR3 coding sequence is TGTGCCATCAGTGAGAGACTTAGCGGATTCGAGACCCAGTACTTC. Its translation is CAISERLSGFETQYF.

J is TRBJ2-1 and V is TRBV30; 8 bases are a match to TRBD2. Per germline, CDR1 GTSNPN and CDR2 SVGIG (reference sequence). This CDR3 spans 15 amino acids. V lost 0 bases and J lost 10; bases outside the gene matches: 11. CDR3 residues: CAWSVLSGSWREQFF. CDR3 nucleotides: TGTGCCTGGAGTGTACTAAGCGGGAGTTGGAGGGAGCAGTTCTTC. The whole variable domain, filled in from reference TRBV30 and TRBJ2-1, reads SQTIHQWPATLVQPVGSPLSLECTVEGTSNPNLYWYRQAAGRGLQLLFYSVGIGQISSEVPQNLSASRPQDRQFILSSKKLLLSDSGFYLCAWSVLSGSWREQFFGPGTRLTVL.

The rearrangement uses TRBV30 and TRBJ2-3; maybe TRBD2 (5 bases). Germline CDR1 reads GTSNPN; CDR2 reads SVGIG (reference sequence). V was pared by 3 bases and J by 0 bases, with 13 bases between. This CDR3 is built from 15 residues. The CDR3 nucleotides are TGTGCCTGGAGAAAAAGGAGCGGAAGCACAGATACGCAGTATTTT. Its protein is CAWRKRSGSTDTQYF.